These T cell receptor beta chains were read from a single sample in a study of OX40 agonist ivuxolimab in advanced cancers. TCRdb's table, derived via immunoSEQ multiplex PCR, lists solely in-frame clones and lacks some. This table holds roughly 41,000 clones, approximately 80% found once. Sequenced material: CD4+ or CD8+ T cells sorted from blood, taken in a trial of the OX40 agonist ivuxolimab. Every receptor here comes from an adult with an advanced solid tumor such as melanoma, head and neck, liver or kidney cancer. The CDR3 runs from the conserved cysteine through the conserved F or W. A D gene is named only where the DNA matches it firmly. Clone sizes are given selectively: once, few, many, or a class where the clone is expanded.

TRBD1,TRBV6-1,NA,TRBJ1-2,TGTGCCAGCAGTGAGACAGGGAAAAGGAACTATGGCTACACCTTC,CASSETGKRNYGYTF
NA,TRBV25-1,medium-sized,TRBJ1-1,TGTGCCAGCAGTGAATTCGGGCGGGAGGTAGCTTTCTTT,CASSEFGREVAFF
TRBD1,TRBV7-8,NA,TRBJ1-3,TGTGCCAGCAGCTCAGAAAACAGGGGCGGAAGAAACACCATATATTTT,CASSSENRGGRNTIYF
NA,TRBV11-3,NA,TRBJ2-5,TGTGCCAGCAGCTTGAAGAGACAAGAGACCCAGTACTTC,CASSLKRQETQYF
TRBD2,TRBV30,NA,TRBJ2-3,TGTGCCTGGAGTAGGGATAGCGGGGGCACAGATACGCAGTATTTT,CAWSRDSGGTDTQYF
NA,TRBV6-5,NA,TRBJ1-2,TGTGCCAGCAGCCACCAACCGCCTACAAATGTCGGCTACACCTTC,CASSHQPPTNVGYTF
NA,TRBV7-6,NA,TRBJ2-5,TGTGCCAGCAGCTTAGCAACAGCCTTCCAAGAGACCCAGTACTTC,CASSLATAFQETQYF
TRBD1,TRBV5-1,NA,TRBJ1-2,TGCGCCAGCAGCTTGGAAAGGGGGCAAGGCTACACCTTC,CASSLERGQGYTF
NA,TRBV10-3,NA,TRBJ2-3,TGTGCCATCAGTGTCAGTCATGCGGATACGCAGTATTTT,CAISVSHADTQYF
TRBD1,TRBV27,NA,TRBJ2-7,TGTGCCAGCAGTTTATTACCGGGACAGGGGGCTTACGAGCAGTACTTC,CASSLLPGQGAYEQYF
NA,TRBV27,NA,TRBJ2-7,TGTGCCAGCAGTTCGACATGGCGGCCCTACGAGCAGTACTTC,CASSSTWRPYEQYF
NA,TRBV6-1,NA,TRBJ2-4,TGTGCCAGCAGTGAAAGAGGAGGGCAAAACATTCAGTACTTC,CASSERGGQNIQYF
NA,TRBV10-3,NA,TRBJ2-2,TGTGCCATCAGTGAGAGGGGACCCGGGGAGCTGTTTTTT,CAISERGPGELFF
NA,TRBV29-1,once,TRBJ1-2,TGCAGCGTGTCCACAGTAGGCTATGGCTACACCTTC,CSVSTVGYGYTF
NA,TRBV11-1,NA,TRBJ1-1,TGTGCCAGCAGCCCCGATGGGGTGGGCACTGAAGCTTTCTTT,CASSPDGVGTEAFF
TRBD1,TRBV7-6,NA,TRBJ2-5,TGTGCCAGCAGCCTTGGACAGGGGGAAGAGACCCAGTACTTC,CASSLGQGEETQYF
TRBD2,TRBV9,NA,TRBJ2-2,TGTGCCAGCAGCGCCGGACCCATAGCGGGGATGGGAGCGGACACCGGGGAGCTGTTTTTT,CASSAGPIAGMGADTGELFF
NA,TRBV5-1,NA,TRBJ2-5,TGCGCCAGCAGCTTGAGGCAGGGGATCCAAGAGACCCAGTACTTC,CASSLRQGIQETQYF
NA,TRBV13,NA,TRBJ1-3,TGTGCCAGCAGCTTAGGCCTAGGGGGAAACACCATATATTTT,CASSLGLGGNTIYF
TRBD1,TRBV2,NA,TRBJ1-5,TGTGCCAGCAGAGTAACAGGGGGCGCGGGCAATCAGCCCCAGCATTTT,CASRVTGGAGNQPQHF
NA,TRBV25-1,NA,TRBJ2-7,TGTGCCAGCAGTGAATTAAACAGCTACGAGCAGTACTTC,CASSELNSYEQYF
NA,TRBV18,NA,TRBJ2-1,TGTGCCAGCTCACGTAAATCGAACAGCGGAGGCGCCGGGTCCTACAATGAGCAGTTCTTC,CASSRKSNSGGAGSYNEQFF
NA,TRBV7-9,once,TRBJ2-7,TGTGCCAGCAGCCCACAGGGAATGGAAACCTACGAGCAGTACTTC,CASSPQGMETYEQYF
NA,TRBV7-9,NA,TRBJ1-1,TGTGCCAGCAGCTTTTATCCCACTGAAGCTTTCTTT,CASSFYPTEAFF
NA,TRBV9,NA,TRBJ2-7,TGTGCCAGCAGCGTAGACTGGAGGAGGGGGACTTACGAGCAGTACTTC,CASSVDWRRGTYEQYF
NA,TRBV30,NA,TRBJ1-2,TGTGCCTGGAAAGGTCGGGGGGCAGTTCGTGGCTACACCTTC,CAWKGRGAVRGYTF
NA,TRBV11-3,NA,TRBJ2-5,TGTGCCAGCAGCTTAGGGGGGAACCAAGAGACCCAGTACTTC,CASSLGGNQETQYF
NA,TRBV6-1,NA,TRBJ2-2,TGTGCCAGCAGTGAAGCAGGTGGTTACACCGGGGAGCTGTTTTTT,CASSEAGGYTGELFF
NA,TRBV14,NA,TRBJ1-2,TGTGCCAGCAGCCAAGATAGCACAGGTTTAGGCGATGGCTACACCTTC,CASSQDSTGLGDGYTF
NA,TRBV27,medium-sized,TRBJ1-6,TGTGCCAGCAGTCTGCGGGGGGCCTATAATTCACCCCTCCACTTT,CASSLRGAYNSPLHF
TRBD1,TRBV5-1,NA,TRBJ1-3,TGCGCCAGCAGCTCGACAGGGGGCGGAAACACCATATATTTT,CASSSTGGGNTIYF
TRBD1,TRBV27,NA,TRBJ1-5,TGTGCCAGCAGTTTATACCCCCCAGGGGGCTCGAATCAGCCCCAGCATTTT,CASSLYPPGGSNQPQHF